A single sample is the source of the 9 T cell receptor beta chains below, sequenced in a study of graft-versus-host responses after intestinal transplantation. Their antigen targets remain unknown. Produced via immunoSEQ multiplex PCR; TCRdb's table is partial and in-frame only. The data hold about 110,000 clones, with approximately 86% observed a single time. The specimen comprised unstimulated CD4+ T cells sorted from spleen or lymph node cells, sampled before transplant. All receptors come from a human donor who was the organ donor for an intestinal transplant.

V gene TRBV21-1 combines with J gene TRBJ2-1. TRBV21-1 is noted as a pseudogene. The CDR3 is 15 amino acids. The CDR3 nucleotides read TGTGCCAGCAGCAAAGCGTGTTGGGATCACAATGAGCAGTTCTTC. As protein: CASSKACWDHNEQFF.

Details on this clone: Other DNA sequences within the sample encode an identical CDR3. This rearrangement joins TRBV2 to TRBJ2-2, with D perhaps TRBD1 (6 bases). Germline V gives CDR1 SNHLY, CDR2 FYNNEI. The CDR3 has 14 residues. V lost 6 bases, J lost 0 bases, and 8 bases lay in between. CDR3 in amino acids: CASRGQTNTGELFF. In DNA, the CDR3 is TGTGCCAGCAGAGGACAGACGAACACCGGGGAGCTGTTTTTT.

As DNA, the CDR3 is TGCGCCAGCAGCCGTCAAACCCCTAATTACGGCTACACCTTC. This gives the protein CASSRQTPNYGYTF. The chain uses TRBV4-1 and TRBJ1-2; D is unclear. CDR1 MGHRA and CDR2 YSYEKL come from the germline V gene. V lost 4 bases, J lost 8 bases, and 17 bases lay in between. The CDR3 length is 14 residues.

The chain recombines TRBV5-6 with TRBJ2-5; the D gene is possibly TRBD2 (6 bases). The V gene lost 4 bases and the J gene lost 7 bases, with 14 bases spanning the gap. Germline V CDR1 and CDR2: SGHDT, YYEEEE. CDR3 length: 13 amino acids. The CDR3 DNA is TGTGCCAGCAGCCTGGGCCGACTAGGGACCCAGTACTTC. Amino acids: CASSLGRLGTQYF. The whole variable domain, remainder taken from reference TRBV5-6 and TRBJ2-5, is DAGVTQSPTHLIKTRGQQVTLRCSPKSGHDTVSWYQQALGQGPQFIFQYYEEEERQRGNFPDRFSGHQFPNYSSELNVNALLLGDSALYLCASSLGRLGTQYFGPGTRLLVL.

This clone was seen once. The chain joins TRBV4-1 to TRBJ2-7; D may be TRBD2 (5 bases). Germline CDR1 reads MGHRA; CDR2 reads YSYEKL. V gave up 0 bases and J gave up 3 bases, with 9 bases separating them. This CDR3 contains 14 residues. CDR3 in amino acids: CASSQDFRGYEQYF. The DNA of the CDR3 is TGCGCCAGCAGCCAAGATTTTCGGGGCTACGAGCAGTACTTC.

This chain links TRBV14 with TRBJ1-6; 7 bases agree with TRBD1. Looked up from germline, CDR1 is SGHDN and CDR2 is FVKESK. CDR3 length equals 15 residues. V was pared by 4 bases and J by 7 bases, with 7 bases of the junction left unmatched. For the CDR3, the DNA is TGTGCCAGCAGCCTAACGGGACAGTTGAATTCACCCCTCCACTTT. It is translated as CASSLTGQLNSPLHF. Complete variable domain (other parts from reference TRBV14 and TRBJ1-6): EAGVTQFPSHSVIEKGQTVTLRCDPISGHDNLYWYRRVMGKEIKFLLHFVKESKQDESGMPNNRFLAERTGGTYSTLKVQPAELEDSGVYFCASSLTGQLNSPLHFGNGTRLTVT.

This clone appeared once. The chain combines TRBV5-1 with TRBJ2-1, with a weak D call TRBD2 (6 bases). Trimming removed 2 bases at V and 0 bases at J, with 12 bases between. This CDR3 contains 16 residues. The V gene's germline CDR1 is SGHRS and CDR2 YFSETQ. The CDR3 sequence is CASSFASASSYNEQFF. The CDR3 DNA reads TGCGCCAGCAGCTTCGCTAGCGCTAGCTCCTACAATGAGCAGTTCTTC. The variable domain in full, completed from reference TRBV5-1 and TRBJ2-1, reads KAGVTQTPRYLIKTRGQQVTLSCSPISGHRSVSWYQQTPGQGLQFLFEYFSETQRNKGNFPGRFSGRQFSNSRSEMNVSTLELGDSALYLCASSFASASSYNEQFFGPGTRLTVL.

This chain connects TRBV4-1 to TRBJ1-6; TRBD1 agrees at 10 bases. The CDR3 is 15 amino acids. The V and J ends lost 4 bases and 5 bases, in that order; junction bases with no gene match: 2. CDR1 is MGHRA and CDR2 is YSYEKL in the germline V gene. The CDR3 is CASSRTGGNNSPLHF. CDR3 in DNA: TGCGCCAGCAGCCGGACAGGGGGGAATAATTCACCCCTCCACTTT.

The chain combines TRBV7-2 with TRBJ1-2, with 8 bases identical to TRBD1. The CDR3 totals 16 residues. Germline CDR1 SGHTA, CDR2 FQGNSA. The V gene end was trimmed by 2 bases and the J gene end by 6 bases; junction bases not matched to a gene: 11. CDR3 in amino acids: CASSLTTGVRFDGYTF. CDR3 nucleotide sequence: TGTGCCAGCAGCTTAACGACAGGGGTCCGCTTCGATGGCTACACCTTC.